This record looks at one TCR beta chain sequence and its context. Antigen: not known. TCRdb reprocessed the reads via MiXCR and lists one record per CDR3 protein. The sample shows about 440,000 distinct CDR3 sequences, about 33% of them seen only once. These data are taken from a study of T cell repertoires in cytomegalovirus infection. Looking at the study overall: Shared public TCR beta signatures pointed to both CMV infection and a matching HLA type. General study results and limits: HLA-C-restricted TCR beta clonotypes specific for CMV led the ex vivo response.

Germline V gives CDR1 MNHEY, CDR2 SVGEGT. This CDR3 is 17 amino acids long. J lost 1 base, V lost 5 bases, and 7 bases had no gene match. The rearrangement joins TRBV6-2 or TRBV6-3 to TRBJ2-1, with 11 bases lining up with TRBD2. The TCR originated in a human donor in good health (CMV status not recorded). Some clones in this sample may be carry-over from other donors' samples. Sequences were obtained from PBMCs. CDR3 protein: CASSQTTSGASYNEQFF. CDR3 coding DNA: TGTGCCAGCAGTCAAACGACTAGCGGGGCATCCTACAATGAGCAGTTCTTC.